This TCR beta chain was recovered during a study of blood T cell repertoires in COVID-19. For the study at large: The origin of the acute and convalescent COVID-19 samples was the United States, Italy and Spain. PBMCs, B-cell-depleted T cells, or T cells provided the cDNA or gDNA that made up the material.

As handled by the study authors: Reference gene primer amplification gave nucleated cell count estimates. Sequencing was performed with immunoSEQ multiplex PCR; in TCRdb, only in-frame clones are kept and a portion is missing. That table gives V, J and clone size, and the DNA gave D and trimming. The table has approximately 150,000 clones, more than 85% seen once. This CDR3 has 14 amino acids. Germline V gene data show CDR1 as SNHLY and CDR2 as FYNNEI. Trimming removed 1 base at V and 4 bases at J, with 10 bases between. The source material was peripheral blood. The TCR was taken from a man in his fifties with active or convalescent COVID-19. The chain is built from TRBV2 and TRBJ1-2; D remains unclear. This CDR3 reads CASSEEASVYGYTF. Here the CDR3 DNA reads TGTGCCAGCAGTGAAGAGGCCAGCGTCTATGGCTACACCTTC. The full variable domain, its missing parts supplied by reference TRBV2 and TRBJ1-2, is EPEVTQTPSHQVTQMGQEVILRCVPISNHLYFYWYRQILGQKVEFLVSFYNNEISEKSEIFDDQFSVERPDGSNFTLKIRSTKLEDSAMYFCASSEEASVYGYTFGSGTRLTVV.